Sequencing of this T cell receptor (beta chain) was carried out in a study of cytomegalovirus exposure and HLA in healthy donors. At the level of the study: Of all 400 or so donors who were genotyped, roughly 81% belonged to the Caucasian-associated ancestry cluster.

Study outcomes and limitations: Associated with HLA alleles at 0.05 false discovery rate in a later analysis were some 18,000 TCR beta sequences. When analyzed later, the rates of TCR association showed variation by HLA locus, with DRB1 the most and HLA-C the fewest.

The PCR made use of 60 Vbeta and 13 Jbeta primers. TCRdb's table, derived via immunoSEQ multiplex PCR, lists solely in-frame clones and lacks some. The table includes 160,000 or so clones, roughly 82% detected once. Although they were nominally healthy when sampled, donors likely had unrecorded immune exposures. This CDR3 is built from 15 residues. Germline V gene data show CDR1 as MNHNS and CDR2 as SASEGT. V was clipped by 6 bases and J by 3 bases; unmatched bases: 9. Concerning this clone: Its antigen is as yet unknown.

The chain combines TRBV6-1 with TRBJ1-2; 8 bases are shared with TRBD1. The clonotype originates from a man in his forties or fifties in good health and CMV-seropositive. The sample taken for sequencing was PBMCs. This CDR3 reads CASRSGDRSDYGYTF. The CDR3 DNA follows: TGTGCCAGCAGGTCGGGGGACAGGAGTGACTATGGCTACACCTTC.